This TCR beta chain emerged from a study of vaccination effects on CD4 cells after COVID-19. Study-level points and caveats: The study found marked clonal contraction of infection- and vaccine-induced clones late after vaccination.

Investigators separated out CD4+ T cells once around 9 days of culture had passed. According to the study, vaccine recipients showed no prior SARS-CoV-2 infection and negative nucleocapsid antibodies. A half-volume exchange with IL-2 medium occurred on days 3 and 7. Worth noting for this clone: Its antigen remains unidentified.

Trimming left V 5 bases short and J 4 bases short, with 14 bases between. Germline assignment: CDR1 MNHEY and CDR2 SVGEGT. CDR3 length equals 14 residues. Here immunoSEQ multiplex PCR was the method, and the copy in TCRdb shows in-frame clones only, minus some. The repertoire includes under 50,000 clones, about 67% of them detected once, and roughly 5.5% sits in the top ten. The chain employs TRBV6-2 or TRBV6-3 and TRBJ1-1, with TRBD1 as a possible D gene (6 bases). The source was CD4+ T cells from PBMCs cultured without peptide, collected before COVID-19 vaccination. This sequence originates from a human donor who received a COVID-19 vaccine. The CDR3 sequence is CASSNRVPGTEAFF. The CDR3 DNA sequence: TGTGCCAGCAGTAACAGGGTCCCAGGCACTGAAGCTTTCTTT.